These 26 T cell receptor beta chains originate from one sample sequenced in a study of T cell responses to AZD1222 COVID-19 vaccine. Data came from immunoSEQ multiplex PCR; TCRdb stores just in-frame clones and leaves some out. This sample has roughly 120,000 clones, with 86% found just once. Sample: peripheral blood, taken on day 0 of AZD1222 vaccination. The source is an adult in good health.

The chain has TRBV27 and TRBJ2-1, with 13 bases matching TRBD2. V lost 5 bases, J lost 7 bases, and 8 bases stayed unmatched. Germline V gene lookup returns CDR1 MNHEY and CDR2 SMNVEV (reference sequence). The CDR3 spans 16 residues. The CDR3 DNA follows: TGTGCCAGCAGTATGACTACTAGCGGGGGGGCGAATGAGCAGTTCTTC. This gives the protein CASSMTTSGGANEQFF.

This chain connects TRBV7-3 to TRBJ2-2; the match to TRBD2 covers 8 bases. Germline CDR1 reads SGHTA; CDR2 reads FQGTGA. V trimming: 5 bases; J trimming: 5 bases; junction bases outside the gene matches: 13. CDR3 length equals 17 residues. The CDR3 nucleotides are TGTGCCAGCAGCCCCCTCGGGGGGGCAGGGGTAACCGGGGAGCTGTTTTTT. Protein sequence: CASSPLGGAGVTGELFF.

V and J are TRBV3-1 (or the pseudogene TRBV3-2) and TRBJ2-1; no firm D call. Deletions cut 0 bases from V and 0 bases from J, with 9 bases between. The CDR3 runs 16 residues. The germline CDR1 and CDR2 sequences are LGHDT and YNNKEL (reference sequence). This CDR3 reads CASSQDRRSSYNEQFF. The CDR3 coding sequence is TGTGCCAGCAGCCAAGATAGGCGGAGCTCCTACAATGAGCAGTTCTTC.

The chain has TRBV29-1 and TRBJ2-2; the match to TRBD1 covers 8 bases. Germline V gene data show CDR1 as SQVTM and CDR2 as ANQGSEA. There are 15 residues in the CDR3. J lost 7 bases, V lost 6 bases, and 13 bases had no gene match. CDR3 DNA: TGCAGCGTCCTCAAAGCCGGACAGGGTGGCGGGGAGCTGTTTTTT. Encoded protein: CSVLKAGQGGGELFF.

In this sample, this clone turned up a few times. V and J are TRBV6-6 and TRBJ1-6; D gene uncertain. V was shortened by 8 bases and J by 6 bases, with 14 bases between the two germline ends. Germline CDR1 reads MNHNY; CDR2 reads SVGAGI (reference sequence). This CDR3 comprises 14 residues. CDR3 DNA: TGTGCCAGCGTCCGGGGAGAGGGTAATTCACCCCTCCACTTT. Amino acid sequence: CASVRGEGNSPLHF.

The rearrangement joins TRBV10-3 to TRBJ1-5; perhaps TRBD1 as D (5 bases). Between the trimmed V and J ends, which lost 3 bases and 3 bases, there was a span of 6 bases. The CDR3 has 13 amino acids. Germline CDR1 and CDR2: ENHRY and SYGVKD. CDR3 in DNA: TGTGCCATCAGTGAACAGGACAATCAGCCCCAGCATTTT. It specifies CAISEQDNQPQHF.

The rearrangement uses TRBV28 and TRBJ2-5; D possibly corresponds to TRBD1 (6 bases). This CDR3 is 14 amino acids long. Per the germline V gene, CDR1 is MDHEN and CDR2 is SYDVKM. Trimming took off 3 bases at V and 2 bases at J, with 10 bases between the two ends. CDR3 coding DNA: TGTGCCAGCAGTTTCGGGACAATACAAGAGACCCAGTACTTC. Encoded protein: CASSFGTIQETQYF.

The chain joins TRBV4-2 to TRBJ2-1; TRBD2 aligns across 12 bases. The germline gives CDR1 LGHNA, CDR2 YNFKEQ. The J segment lost 10 bases and the V segment lost 4 bases, leaving 11 bases of the junction unmatched. The CDR3 is 16 amino acids. The CDR3 nucleotides read TGTGCCAGCAGCCTATCCCTAGCGGGAGGGGTGCGGGAGCAGTTCTTC. Protein product: CASSLSLAGGVREQFF.

The V and J genes are TRBV24-1 and TRBJ1-2; TRBD1 is a possible D gene (5 bases). V was shortened by 4 bases and J by 6 bases, with 17 bases between the two germline ends. This CDR3 has 15 amino acids. The germline gives CDR1 KGHDR, CDR2 SFDVKD. DNA for the CDR3: TGTGCCACCAGTGACCCGGACGGGACGAAGGATGGCTACACCTTC. Translating gives CATSDPDGTKDGYTF.

The chain joins TRBV11-2 to TRBJ1-1, with 8 bases fitting TRBD1. CDR1 SGHAT and CDR2 FQNNGV come from the germline V gene. V was clipped by 4 bases and J by 5 bases; unmatched bases: 9. This CDR3 region has 15 residues. CDR3: CASSSQQGVRTEAFF. The DNA of the CDR3 is TGTGCCAGCAGCTCCCAACAGGGGGTTCGGACTGAAGCTTTCTTT.

As concerns this clone: The junction shows a germline mismatch at one end, possibly a read error. V is TRBV6-5 and J is TRBJ2-7, with D tentatively TRBD1 (5 bases). Germline assignment: CDR1 MNHEY and CDR2 SVGAGI. CDR3 length equals 12 residues. This CDR3 is CASRYPGHEQYF. The CDR3 DNA is TGTGCCAGCCGTTATCCAGGGCACGAGCAGTACTTC.

This sequence joins TRBV28 and TRBJ1-2; D remains unclear. Germline-derived CDR1 and CDR2 are MDHEN and SYDVKM. The CDR3 runs 14 residues. V lost 4 bases and J lost 1, with 10 bases in between. CDR3 region: CASSSTSFNYGYTF. For the CDR3, the DNA is TGTGCCAGCAGTTCCACTAGCTTTAACTATGGCTACACCTTC.

This chain connects TRBV11-2 to TRBJ1-3; no reliable D call. The germline V gene encodes CDR1 SGHAT and CDR2 FQNNGV. The CDR3 totals 16 residues. The V end lost 2 bases, the J end lost 3 bases, and 14 bases lay between the germline ends. CDR3 bases: TGTGCCAGCAGCTTATCTGGCACGTCGAGTGGAAACACCATATATTTT. As protein: CASSLSGTSSGNTIYF. The full variable domain, in which reference TRBV11-2 and TRBJ1-3 provide the parts outside the CDR3, is EAGVAQSPRYKIIEKRQSVAFWCNPISGHATLYWYQQILGQGPKLLIQFQNNGVVDDSQLPKDRFSAERLKGVDSTLKIQPAKLEDSAVYLCASSLSGTSSGNTIYFGEGSWLTVV.

The gene calls are TRBV7-8 and TRBJ2-1; TRBD2 aligns across 9 bases. CDR3 length equals 17 residues. Germline V lookup: CDR1 SGHVS, CDR2 FQNEAQ. The J segment lost 7 bases and the V segment lost 1 base, leaving 11 bases of the junction unmatched. The CDR3 loop reads CASSLVPPRGGINEQFF. The CDR3 region has the DNA TGTGCCAGCAGCTTAGTCCCTCCGCGGGGGGGAATAAATGAGCAGTTCTTC.

The genes are TRBV9 and TRBJ1-3; TRBD1 is a possible D gene (6 bases). The CDR3 runs 14 residues. From germline, CDR1 is SGDLS and CDR2 YYNGEE. Trimming shortened V by 4 bases and J by 5 bases, and 13 bases separated the two germline ends. CDR3 bases: TGTGCCAGCAGCCCCCGCCGGGACAGAAACACCATATATTTT. Its translation is CASSPRRDRNTIYF.

This rearrangement joins TRBV5-1 to TRBJ2-1; the D call may be TRBD1 or TRBD2 (5 bases each). CDR1 is SGHRS and CDR2 is YFSETQ in the germline V gene. V was trimmed by 0 bases and J by 3 bases, leaving 10 bases between them. This CDR3 has 15 amino acids. CDR3 nucleotide sequence: TGCGCCAGCAGCTTGGGGGGACCGGACTACAATGAGCAGTTCTTC. Protein sequence: CASSLGGPDYNEQFF.

The V and J genes are TRBV9 and TRBJ1-1; TRBD1 aligns across 8 bases. CDR3 size: 14 residues. Germline V CDR1 and CDR2: SGDLS, YYNGEE. V lost 3 bases to trimming and J lost 3 bases; unmatched junction nucleotides: 4. This CDR3 is CASSGTGMHTEAFF. The CDR3 DNA follows: TGTGCCAGCAGCGGGACAGGGATGCACACTGAAGCTTTCTTT.

The V gene is TRBV9, the J gene TRBJ2-2; 10 bases map to TRBD2. The germline V gene has CDR1 SGDLS and CDR2 YYNGEE. The length of the CDR3 is 16 residues. V trimming: 3 bases; J trimming: 8 bases; junction bases outside the gene matches: 10. Written as DNA, the CDR3 is TGTGCCAGCAGCGCCAGCGGGGGGGCCTCGCTAGGGGAGCTGTTTTTT. Translating it yields CASSASGGASLGELFF.

The rearrangement uses TRBV5-1 and TRBJ2-7; 9 nucleotides match TRBD2. Losses at the gene ends were 5 bases for V and 2 bases for J; bases not matched to a gene: 5. The CDR3 length is 14 residues. The germline V gene encodes CDR1 SGHRS and CDR2 YFSETQ. The CDR3 protein is CASRPSGKPYEQYF. CDR3 sequence (DNA): TGCGCCAGCAGGCCTAGCGGGAAACCCTACGAGCAGTACTTC.

V usage is TRBV5-6 and J usage is TRBJ2-6; no clear D. The germline V and J ends were trimmed by 0 bases and 1 base, with 2 bases remaining between them. The germline gives CDR1 SGHDT, CDR2 YYEEEE. The CDR3 has 14 amino acids. DNA for the CDR3: TGTGCCAGCAGCTTGGTGTCTGGGGCCAACGTCCTGACTTTC. It specifies CASSLVSGANVLTF.

The gene calls are TRBV27 and TRBJ2-1; 12 positions agree with TRBD2. From germline, CDR1 is MNHEY and CDR2 SMNVEV (reference sequence). J was trimmed by 4 bases and V by 5 bases; bases with no gene match: 6. There are 16 residues in the CDR3. The CDR3 nucleotides are TGTGCCAGCAGTGATCGACTAGCGGGAGTTTACAATGAGCAGTTCTTC. It yields the protein CASSDRLAGVYNEQFF.

This clone came up a few times. The V and J genes are TRBV27 and TRBJ2-7; TRBD1 is a possible D gene (5 bases). The germline gives CDR1 MNHEY, CDR2 SMNVEV (reference sequence). The V end was cut by 0 bases, the J end by 3 bases, with 12 bases between. The CDR3 loop spans 15 amino acids. The CDR3 here is CASSLSTFRVYEQYF. CDR3 sequence (DNA): TGTGCCAGCAGTTTATCCACCTTCAGGGTCTACGAGCAGTACTTC.

The chain recombines TRBV24-1 with TRBJ2-3; 10 nucleotides line up with TRBD2. This CDR3 has 15 residues. V lost 9 bases to trimming and J lost 0 bases; unmatched junction nucleotides: 5. Looked up from germline, CDR1 is KGHDR and CDR2 is SFDVKD. CDR3 amino acids: CATGTSAGSTDTQYF. As DNA, the CDR3 is TGTGCCACCGGGACTAGCGCAGGGAGCACAGATACGCAGTATTTT.

The sample holds one count of this clone. The V call is TRBV4-2, the J call TRBJ1-5; the D gene is possibly TRBD1 (5 bases). The CDR3 is made up of 15 amino acids. Germline CDR1 is LGHNA and CDR2 is YNFKEQ. V was clipped by 0 bases and J by 6 bases, with 12 bases between them. The CDR3 sequence: CASSQDGGVGQPQHF. The CDR3 region has the DNA TGTGCCAGCAGCCAAGATGGAGGGGTTGGTCAGCCCCAGCATTTT.

This clone was seen a handful of times. This sequence joins TRBV5-1 and TRBJ2-1; D remains unclear. Germline CDR1 SGHRS, CDR2 YFSETQ. This CDR3 is built from 16 residues. Trimming took 0 bases from V and 0 from J, leaving 10 bases between them. For the CDR3, the DNA is TGCGCCAGCAGCTTGGAGGGCGCGGCCTCCTACAATGAGCAGTTCTTC. Protein: CASSLEGAASYNEQFF.

The chain couples TRBV7-9 to TRBJ2-7, with D unresolved. V lost 1 base, J lost 7 bases, and 8 bases lay in between. The CDR3 is made up of 12 amino acids. Germline V gene lookup returns CDR1 SEHNR and CDR2 FQNEAQ (reference sequence). The CDR3 DNA reads TGTGCCAGCAGCTTAGAGGTCTGGGAGCAGTACTTC. Amino acid sequence: CASSLEVWEQYF.